This T cell receptor (beta chain) was captured in a study of Ad26.COV2.S vaccination and SARS-CoV-2 variants. Treatment denoted: some 20 received Ad26.COV2.S at low or high dose, single or two shots; 5 received placebo; per-sample allocation not given. Sampling happened 63 days after the first vaccine or placebo injection. A Boston donor was an adult aged 18-55 years. Wuhan-strain SARS-CoV-2 spike was expressed by the Ad26 vector that made up the vaccine. Per the germline V gene, CDR1 is MDHEN and CDR2 is SYDVKM. The ends were cut back, 5 bases at V and 3 bases at J, with 11 bases in the middle. The CDR3 has 13 amino acids. Sequenced by immunoSEQ multiplex PCR; TCRdb stores in-frame clones only, minus some. The sample includes around 300,000 clones, around 90% of them seen just once.

The gene calls are TRBV28 and TRBJ2-7; no clear D. This clonotype was sampled from a person between 18 and 59 years old who received the Ad26.COV2.S COVID-19 vaccine or a placebo. Sequencing used peripheral blood, obtained in a trial of Ad26.COV2.S vaccine versus placebo. CDR3 residues: CASSPHPVYEQYF. CDR3 sequence (DNA): TGTGCCAGCAGTCCTCATCCGGTCTACGAGCAGTACTTC.